These T cell receptor beta chains were read from a single sample in a study of cytomegalovirus exposure and HLA in healthy donors. Repertoires were generated with immunoSEQ multiplex PCR, while TCRdb's copy carries only in-frame clones and drops some. The sample lists 150,000 or so clones; 84% were seen once. The sample comprised PBMCs. The receptors here all came from a man younger than 45 in good health and CMV-seropositive. The CDR3 runs from the conserved cysteine through the conserved F or W. A D gene is named only where the DNA matches it firmly. The size field is filled for only some rows; it gives once, few, many or a size class.

DNA: TGCAGCGTTGTCGGCGGGGTCCGGGAGACCCAGTACTTC
CDR3: CSVVGGVRETQYF
D: NA
J: TRBJ2-5
size: NA
V: TRBV29-1

DNA: TGCGCCAGCAGTCGAATCGGGGGACAGGGCATGAACACTGAAGCTTTCTTT
CDR3: CASSRIGGQGMNTEAFF
D: TRBD1
J: TRBJ1-1
size: NA
V: TRBV23-1

DNA: TGTGCCAGTAGTGAAACGGGAAACCAAGAGACCCAGTACTTC
CDR3: CASSETGNQETQYF
D: NA
J: TRBJ2-5
size: once
V: TRBV19

DNA: TGTGCCAGCAGCCCCGGGACAGGGAAGGAGACCCAGTACTTC
CDR3: CASSPGTGKETQYF
D: TRBD1
J: TRBJ2-5
size: NA
V: TRBV11-2

DNA: TGCGCCAGCAGCCAAGTAGCGGGACAGGGGACTTTTAGCTACACCTTC
CDR3: CASSQVAGQGTFSYTF
D: TRBD1
J: TRBJ1-2
size: NA
V: TRBV4-1

DNA: TGTGCCAGTATGGGGAGAATCACCCCCGGGGAGCTGTTTTTT
CDR3: CASMGRITPGELFF
D: NA
J: TRBJ2-2
size: NA
V: TRBV19

DNA: TGTGCCATCAGTGGAGGGTCTGGCACTGAAGCTTTCTTT
CDR3: CAISGGSGTEAFF
D: NA
J: TRBJ1-1
size: few
V: TRBV10-3

DNA: TGTGCCGCTGGGCCTACTAATCAGCCCCAGCATTTT
CDR3: CAAGPTNQPQHF
D: NA
J: TRBJ1-5
size: NA
V: TRBV10-3

DNA: TGTGCCAGCAGCCCATCTTGGAGCACCGGGGAGCTGTTTTTT
CDR3: CASSPSWSTGELFF
D: NA
J: TRBJ2-2
size: NA
V: TRBV7-9

DNA: TGTGCCAGCAGCGATGAGGGATGGGGCAATCAGCCCCAGCATTTT
CDR3: CASSDEGWGNQPQHF
D: NA
J: TRBJ1-5
size: few
V: TRBV2

DNA: TGTGCTAGCAGCCTAGACGATAGCCTTCAAGAGACCCAGTACTTC
CDR3: CASSLDDSLQETQYF
D: NA
J: TRBJ2-5
size: once
V: TRBV7-7

DNA: TGTGCCAGCAGCAAAGAAGGCAGGGGGCTGGTGCGGTCCTCAGGGGCTGTTGGAGCTTTCTTT
CDR3: CASSKEGRGLVRSSGAVGAFF
D: NA
J: TRBJ1-1
size: NA
V: TRBV21-1

DNA: TGTGCCACCGGGGAGGTTAGCAATCAGCCCCAGCATTTT
CDR3: CATGEVSNQPQHF
D: NA
J: TRBJ1-5
size: NA
V: TRBV15

DNA: TGCAGCGTTGGGGGGGGAGCGATCTCCTACAATGAGCAGTTCTTC
CDR3: CSVGGGAISYNEQFF
D: TRBD2
J: TRBJ2-1
size: NA
V: TRBV29-1

DNA: TGCGCCAGCAGAATTGGTCCGAGCGACCTCAAAAACATTCAGTACTTC
CDR3: CASRIGPSDLKNIQYF
D: NA
J: TRBJ2-4
size: NA
V: TRBV5-1

DNA: TGTGCCTGGAGTGTCTCTGGTAGCACTGAAGCTTTCTTT
CDR3: CAWSVSGSTEAFF
D: NA
J: TRBJ1-1
size: once
V: TRBV30

DNA: TGTGCCATCAGTCCTCTGACAGGGGGCTATGGCTACACCTTC
CDR3: CAISPLTGGYGYTF
D: TRBD1
J: TRBJ1-2
size: NA
V: TRBV10-3